The 7 T cell receptor beta chains presented below share a single source sample, sequenced in a study of CXCR3-negative and CXCR3-positive naive CD8 T cells. UMI labels and 5' RACE were used to prepare the TRB cDNA libraries. TCRdb re-analyzed the 5' RACE reads; it lists each CDR3 protein once, without DNA. The sample's table shows roughly 90,000 distinct CDR3 sequences. The sample comprised naive CXCR3- CD8+ T cells from blood. Subset of the sample: CD45RO-CCR7+CD27+CD95- naive CD8+ T cells lacking CXCR3 (TNR3-). The receptors originated from a human donor in good health. Some clones in this sample may be carry-over from other donors' samples.

The chain recombines TRBV7-8 with TRBJ1-1; the TCRdb D gene call, TRBD1, has no DNA to confirm it. Germline assignment: CDR1 SGHVS and CDR2 FQNEAQ. The CDR3 is 14 amino acids. The chain's CDR3 is CASSYLSAGRGAFF. Variable domain in full (rest from reference TRBV7-8 and TRBJ1-1): GAGVSQSPRYKVAKRGQDVALRCDPISGHVSLFWYQQALGQGPEFLTYFQNEAQLDKSGLPSDRFFAERPEGSVSTLKIQRTQQEDSAVYLCASSYLSAGRGAFFGQGTRLTVV.

The CDR3 loop is CASSLDFRGAGELFF. The V and J genes are TRBV11-2 and TRBJ2-2; TCRdb's assignment of TRBD1 cannot be checked, as there is no DNA. This CDR3 is 15 amino acids long. CDR1 and CDR2 from the germline V gene are SGHAT and FQNNGV.

The chain recombines TRBV7-6 with TRBJ2-3; the TCRdb D gene call, TRBD1, has no DNA to confirm it. Germline V gene lookup returns CDR1 SGHVS and CDR2 FNYEAQ. This CDR3 spans 16 amino acids. The chain's CDR3 is CASSPSTGGAGDTQYF.

CDR3 amino acids: CASRTSGGNNEQFF. This chain uses TRBV12-3 or TRBV12-4 with TRBJ2-1; TCRdb returns TRBD2, unconfirmable since there is no DNA. This CDR3 contains 14 residues.

The chain has TRBV7-9 and TRBJ2-7; no DNA is available, so the TRBD2 call from TCRdb remains unchecked. Per the germline V gene, CDR1 is SEHNR and CDR2 is FQNEAQ (reference sequence). The CDR3 is 14 residues long. CDR3 sequence reads: CASTEGLAGGEQYF.

This chain links TRBV7-2 with TRBJ2-3; there is no DNA to check the TCRdb D call of TRBD1. Germline V gene sequence: CDR1 SGHTA, CDR2 FQGNSA. The CDR3 length is 15 residues. CDR3 sequence reads: CASSYIRVDTDTQYF.

The rearrangement uses TRBV6-5 and TRBJ2-2; TCRdb picks TRBD2, but there is no DNA to check that call. This CDR3 is 15 amino acids long. Germline CDR1 MNHEY, CDR2 SVGAGI. CDR3 loop: CASSPGRRATGELFF.